These 30 T cell receptor beta chains originate from one sample sequenced in a study of CD8+ T cells in alopecia areata. cDNA serving as the sequencing template came from extracted, reverse transcribed RNA. Generated by immunoSEQ multiplex PCR, the TCRdb table keeps only in-frame clones and is missing some. Counted here are about 150,000 clones, 40% to 65% occurring once; the ten biggest clones make up roughly a fifth. Source: CD8+ T cells sorted from blood, taken at week 0. The source is a human donor with alopecia areata.

J is TRBJ2-2 and V is TRBV10-2, with D possibly being TRBD1 or TRBD2 (5 bases each). This CDR3 has 15 residues. Germline V lookup: CDR1 WSHSY, CDR2 SAAADI. V lost 2 bases to trimming and J lost 0 bases, with 7 bases between them. The CDR3: CASSEEGTNTGELFF. The CDR3 bases are TGCGCCAGCAGTGAGGAGGGGACGAACACCGGGGAGCTGTTTTTT.

This clone has a handful of counts. V is TRBV29-1 and J is TRBJ2-6; the D gene is possibly TRBD1 (5 bases). The CDR3 covers 16 residues. V lost 5 bases to trimming and J lost 0 bases, with 14 bases between them. The V gene's germline CDR1 is SQVTM and CDR2 ANQGSEA. CDR3 loop: CSVNIGQASGANVLTF. The CDR3 DNA follows: TGCAGCGTTAACATCGGACAAGCCTCTGGGGCCAACGTCCTGACTTTC.

The sample holds a few counts of this clone. V and J are TRBV6-6 and TRBJ2-6; D gene unclear. From germline, CDR1 is MNHNY and CDR2 SVGAGI (reference sequence). This CDR3 region has 15 residues. Trimming pared 4 bases from V and 1 base from J, leaving 8 bases between. The CDR3 sequence is CASSSDFSGANVLTF. As DNA, the CDR3 is TGTGCCAGCAGTTCAGACTTTTCTGGGGCCAACGTCCTGACTTTC.

V usage is TRBV14 and J usage is TRBJ1-1; D is uncertain. From germline, CDR1 is SGHDN and CDR2 FVKESK. Trimming cost V 4 bases and J 7 bases, with 13 bases left between them. The CDR3 consists of 13 residues. The CDR3: CASSPIAGIEAFF. The CDR3 DNA follows: TGTGCCAGCAGCCCCATTGCCGGGATTGAAGCTTTCTTT.

The rearrangement joins TRBV6-5 to TRBJ1-1; weak D call: TRBD1 (6 bases). Trimming removed 2 bases from V and 3 bases from J, with 7 bases in between. Germline loops: CDR1 MNHEY, CDR2 SVGAGI. The CDR3 sequence is 13 residues long. The CDR3 region has the DNA TGTGCCAGCAGTTACAAGGGGGACACTGAAGCTTTCTTT. It is translated as CASSYKGDTEAFF.

The chain links TRBV30 to TRBJ1-6; D gene unclear. Germline CDR1 is GTSNPN and CDR2 is SVGIG (reference sequence). The CDR3 contains 11 residues. The V gene lost 1 base and the J gene lost 13 bases, with 8 bases spanning the gap. CDR3 residues: CAWSAPGPLHF. The CDR3 DNA reads TGTGCCTGGAGTGCACCCGGTCCCCTCCACTTT.

This clone appeared a single time. The CDR3 bases are TGCGCCAGCAATGTGGGCACTGAAGCTTTCTTT. Protein: CASNVGTEAFF. The chain couples TRBV5-1 to TRBJ1-1; D is unclear. The V end lost 6 bases, the J end lost 4 bases, and 7 bases lay between the germline ends. This CDR3 region has 11 residues. Germline CDR1 SGHRS, CDR2 YFSETQ.

The V and J genes are TRBV7-2 and TRBJ1-5; D unresolved. Germline loops: CDR1 SGHTA, CDR2 FQGNSA. The CDR3 loop spans 15 amino acids. V lost 6 bases to trimming and J lost 3 bases, with 15 bases between them. In DNA, the CDR3 is TGTGCCAGCAGTTCAACCGGCCAAGCCAATCAGCCCCAGCATTTT. Translating gives CASSSTGQANQPQHF. Variable domain in full (rest from reference TRBV7-2 and TRBJ1-5): GAGVSQSPSNKVTEKGKDVELRCDPISGHTALYWYRQSLGQGLEFLIYFQGNSAPDKSGLPSDRFSAERTGGSVSTLTIQRTQQEDSAVYLCASSSTGQANQPQHFGDGTRLSIL.

V is TRBV6-5 and J is TRBJ1-1, with D tentatively TRBD1 (6 bases). Germline lookup yields CDR1 MNHEY and CDR2 SVGAGI. Between the trimmed V and J ends, which lost 6 bases and 9 bases, there was a span of 14 bases. This CDR3 has 12 amino acids. Written as DNA, the CDR3 is TGTGCCAGCAGCCACGAGGGACAAAAAGCTTTCTTT. This codes for CASSHEGQKAFF.

This clone was recorded only once. The chain has TRBV7-9 and TRBJ2-3, with 8 bases matching TRBD2. This CDR3 has 14 amino acids. The ends lost 8 bases at V and 2 bases at J; junction bases unmatched: 6. CDR1 is SEHNR, CDR2 FQNEAQ, per germline (reference sequence). Here the CDR3 DNA reads TGTGCCAGCTGCAGCGGGGGCCTCACAGATACGCAGTATTTT. It encodes CASCSGGLTDTQYF.

CDR3 nucleotide sequence: TGTGCCAGCAGAGACAGTAACACTGAAGCTTTCTTT. Translation gives CASRDSNTEAFF. The rearrangement joins TRBV27 to TRBJ1-1, with a weak D call TRBD1 (5 bases). Looked up from germline, CDR1 is MNHEY and CDR2 is SMNVEV (reference sequence). This CDR3 comprises 12 residues. The ends were cut back, 6 bases at V and 2 bases at J, with 7 bases in the middle.

The chain has TRBV7-9 and TRBJ2-7; D unclear. Germline CDR1 is SEHNR and CDR2 is FQNEAQ (reference sequence). The V end was cut by 5 bases, the J end by 4 bases, with 9 bases between. The CDR3 is 12 residues long. The CDR3 is CASSAAQYEQYF. The CDR3 DNA reads as TGTGCCAGCAGCGCCGCCCAGTACGAGCAGTACTTC.

This clone was seen a few times. This chain joins TRBV10-3 and TRBJ2-7; TRBD1 matches 9 bases. The CDR3 sequence is 12 residues long. Germline V gene data show CDR1 as ENHRY and CDR2 as SYGVKD. V was pared by 6 bases and J by 7 bases, with 4 bases of the junction left unmatched. In nucleotides, the CDR3 is TGTGCCATCAGGGGACAGGGTGGAGAGCAGTACTTC. It specifies CAIRGQGGEQYF.

This chain links TRBV30 with TRBJ2-2; D gene unclear. The germline V and J ends were trimmed by 4 bases and 0 bases, with 6 bases remaining between them. The CDR3 covers 13 residues. Germline CDR1 reads GTSNPN; CDR2 reads SVGIG (reference sequence). The CDR3 nucleotides read TGTGCCTGGACGGGTTCGAACACCGGGGAGCTGTTTTTT. Translated, it gives CAWTGSNTGELFF.

J is TRBJ2-2 and V is TRBV7-2, with D uncertain. With 1 base removed from V and 7 bases from J, the gap between germline ends came to 7 bases. Germline loops: CDR1 SGHTA, CDR2 FQGNSA. The CDR3 has 13 amino acids. CDR3 amino acids: CASSLGGNGELFF. The DNA for the CDR3 is TGTGCCAGCAGCTTAGGGGGTAACGGGGAGCTGTTTTTT.

This chain links TRBV30 with TRBJ1-1, with a possible D match to TRBD1 (6 bases). V dropped 4 bases and J dropped 4 bases, with 13 bases sitting between them. Germline V lookup: CDR1 GTSNPN, CDR2 SVGIG (reference sequence). This CDR3 contains 13 residues. The CDR3 loop is CAWITGRITEAFF. The CDR3 region has the DNA TGTGCCTGGATTACAGGGCGAATCACTGAAGCTTTCTTT.

This chain connects TRBV30 to TRBJ1-1; D perhaps matches TRBD1 (6 bases). Between the trimmed V and J ends, which lost 4 bases and 0 bases, there was a span of 15 bases. Germline lookup yields CDR1 GTSNPN and CDR2 SVGIG (reference sequence). This CDR3 spans 15 amino acids. In DNA, the CDR3 is TGTGCCTGGATTCTGATGACAGGCATGAACACTGAAGCTTTCTTT. The encoded protein is CAWILMTGMNTEAFF.

In its sample, this clone was seen a few times. The chain joins TRBV9 to TRBJ1-2; 7 bases line up with TRBD1. The germline V gene has CDR1 SGDLS and CDR2 YYNGEE. The CDR3 sequence is 16 residues long. V lost 3 bases and J lost 6; bases outside the gene matches: 14. The CDR3 here is CASSEGQSADWDGYTF. Here the CDR3 DNA reads TGTGCCAGCAGCGAGGGACAGAGTGCGGATTGGGATGGCTACACCTTC.

This CDR3 is CASSYREGGQPQHF. The CDR3 DNA reads TGTGCCAGCAGTTACCGGGAGGGTGGACAGCCCCAGCATTTT. This sequence joins TRBV6-5 and TRBJ1-5; D not certain. Trimming removed 2 bases at V and 7 bases at J, with 12 bases between. Per germline, CDR1 MNHEY and CDR2 SVGAGI. This CDR3 has 14 amino acids.

This clone was detected a few times. The rearrangement uses TRBV7-9 and TRBJ2-7; D is undetermined. Germline CDR1 and CDR2: SEHNR and FQNEAQ (reference sequence). This CDR3 comprises 14 residues. Deletions cut 1 base from V and 0 bases from J, with 7 bases between. The CDR3 DNA follows: TGTGCCAGCAGCTTAGGACTCAGCTCCTACGAGCAGTACTTC. Its protein product is CASSLGLSSYEQYF. The variable domain in full, with the rest retrieved from reference TRBV7-9 and TRBJ2-7, is DTGVSQNPRHKITKRGQNVTFRCDPISEHNRLYWYRQTLGQGPEFLTYFQNEAQLEKSRLLSDRFSAERPKGSFSTLEIQRTEQGDSAMYLCASSLGLSSYEQYFGPGTRLTVT.

The chain combines TRBV13 with TRBJ1-2; TRBD1 agrees at 9 bases. The CDR3 has 15 residues. V dropped 0 bases and J dropped 5; count of bases not matched to a gene: 4. Germline CDR1 PRHDT, CDR2 FYEKMQ (reference sequence). The CDR3 coding sequence is TGTGCCAGCAGCTTAGGCCGAGACAGGGGGTATGGCTACACCTTC. This gives the protein CASSLGRDRGYGYTF.

This clone was recorded a few times. This chain joins TRBV5-1 and TRBJ2-3; D remains unclear. Germline CDR1 reads SGHRS; CDR2 reads YFSETQ. This CDR3 is built from 14 residues. V was pared by 0 bases and J by 4 bases, with 9 bases between. In DNA, the CDR3 is TGCGCCAGCAGCTTGGTTAGGATCGCAGATACGCAGTATTTT. Amino acid sequence: CASSLVRIADTQYF.

The chain combines TRBV19 with TRBJ1-1, with D uncertain. V was pared by 5 bases and J by 0 bases, with 10 bases between. The CDR3 is made up of 14 amino acids. Germline-derived CDR1 and CDR2 are LNHDA and SQIVND (reference sequence). Written as DNA, the CDR3 is TGTGCCAGTAGTTGGAGGAGGGTGAACACTGAAGCTTTCTTT. Translating gives CASSWRRVNTEAFF. The entire variable domain, with the rest obtained from reference TRBV19 and TRBJ1-1, is as follows: DGGITQSPKYLFRKEGQNVTLSCEQNLNHDAMYWYRQDPGQGLRLIYYSQIVNDFQKGDIAEGYSVSREKKESFPLTVTSAQKNPTAFYLCASSWRRVNTEAFFGQGTRLTVV.

The chain carries TRBV15 and TRBJ1-1, with D hard to call. The ends were cut back, 0 bases at V and 7 bases at J, with 9 bases in the middle. The germline gives CDR1 LNHNV, CDR2 YYDKDF (reference sequence). This CDR3 has 13 amino acids. The CDR3 DNA reads as TGTGCCACCAGCAGAGATCGAGGCCGTGAAGCTTTCTTT. The encoded protein is CATSRDRGREAFF.

The genes are TRBV29-1 and TRBJ1-4, with 8 bases matching TRBD1. V lost 6 bases, J lost 6 bases, and 3 bases stayed unmatched. Germline lookup yields CDR1 SQVTM and CDR2 ANQGSEA. The CDR3 covers 12 residues. The CDR3 is CSVLQGDEKLFF. CDR3 sequence (DNA): TGCAGCGTCCTACAGGGGGATGAAAAACTGTTTTTT.

This clone came up once. The gene calls are TRBV6-5 and TRBJ2-7, with TRBD1 matching 8 bases. J was trimmed by 3 bases and V by 4 bases; bases with no gene match: 8. This CDR3 region has 15 residues. CDR1 and CDR2 (germline): MNHEY, SVGAGI. CDR3 in amino acids: CASSSRTGPHYEQYF. CDR3 DNA: TGTGCCAGCAGTTCCCGGACAGGGCCACACTACGAGCAGTACTTC.

V and J are TRBV7-8 and TRBJ2-7, with TRBD1 matching 12 bases. From germline, CDR1 is SGHVS and CDR2 FQNEAQ. V trimming: 0 bases; J trimming: 5 bases; junction bases outside the gene matches: 8. This CDR3 comprises 17 residues. The CDR3 DNA reads TGTGCCAGCAGCTTAGCGCGGTCGGGACAGGGGGCTAACGAGCAGTACTTC. Its translation is CASSLARSGQGANEQYF.

The chain is built from TRBV2 and TRBJ2-1; 8 bases align to TRBD1. The CDR3 covers 15 residues. The trim removed 0 bases at V and 8 bases at J, leaving 6 bases unmatched. Germline values: CDR1 SNHLY, CDR2 FYNNEI. The CDR3 region has the DNA TGTGCCAGCAGTGAAGCCGGACAGGGTTTCGATGAGCAGTTCTTC. This encodes CASSEAGQGFDEQFF.

A few counts support this clone. The chain couples TRBV7-9 to TRBJ2-1; possible D gene TRBD2, 6 bases. Per the germline V gene, CDR1 is SEHNR and CDR2 is FQNEAQ (reference sequence). The CDR3 covers 13 residues. The V gene lost 3 bases and the J gene lost 8 bases, with 11 bases spanning the gap. This CDR3 is CASSFPSDDEQFF. The CDR3 coding sequence is TGTGCCAGCAGCTTCCCTAGCGATGATGAGCAGTTCTTC.

Only a few counts were recorded for this clone. The gene calls are TRBV15 and TRBJ2-1; TRBD1 agrees at 7 bases. V dropped 2 bases and J dropped 6; count of bases not matched to a gene: 7. Germline assignment: CDR1 LNHNV and CDR2 YYDKDF (reference sequence). The CDR3 has 15 residues. Here the CDR3 DNA reads TGTGCCACCAGCAGATCGACAGGGAAACTCAATGAGCAGTTCTTC. It specifies CATSRSTGKLNEQFF.